Listed here are 22 T cell receptor beta chains from one sample, sequenced in a study of T cells in women clearing cervical HPV infection. The table came from immunoSEQ multiplex PCR; TCRdb's copy has only in-frame clones and leaves some out. The sample table includes over 45,000 clones. The sequenced sample was blood buffy coat. These receptors originate from a woman aged 18 to 75 with a cervical HPV16 infection that either progressed to CIN3+ or cleared (not recorded which).

Regarding this clone: The CDR3 extends 3 residues past the end of the read, so its final part is completed from the germline J gene. The V gene is TRBV4-1, the J gene TRBJ1-4; 8 bases align to TRBD1. With 0 bases clipped from V and 8 bases from J, the junction kept 5 bases outside the gene matches. CDR1 is MGHRA and CDR2 is YSYEKL in the germline V gene. The CDR3 is 15 residues long. The CDR3 spells CASSQDLTGGEKLFF. The CDR3 DNA, read in part, is TGCGCCAGCAGCCAAGACCTTACAGGGGGGGAAAAA.

Comment on this clone: The read finishes 3 residues shy of the CDR3 end, and the germline J gene is used to complete it. This chain links TRBV5-4 with TRBJ1-2; TRBD1 aligns across 7 bases. The CDR3 is 14 amino acids. The junction had 10 bases not matched to a gene; V was cut back by 4 bases and J by 7 bases. The germline CDR1 and CDR2 sequences are SGHNT and YYREEE (reference sequence). CDR3 DNA (partial): TGTGCCAGCAGCCCTGGGACAGACGTAAGTGGC. Its translation is CASSPGTDVSG. The entire CDR3 sequence reads CASSPGTDVSGYTF.

Comments on this clone: The read falls 3 residues short of the CDR3 end, and the missing part is taken from the germline J gene. The gene calls are TRBV6-4 and TRBJ2-7; a weak D match, TRBD2 (6 bases). Germline-derived CDR1 and CDR2 are MRHNA and SNTAGT. The ends were cut back, 6 bases at V and 3 bases at J, with 18 bases in the middle. The CDR3 sequence is 15 residues long. Partial CDR3 DNA: TGTGCCAGCAGGAAAGGACTACCGACAAACTACGAG. Translated: CASRKGLPTNYE. The whole CDR3 protein reads CASRKGLPTNYEQYF.

Of note for this clone: The CDR3 end falls 3 residues outside the read, so it is completed with the germline J gene. This chain joins TRBV19 and TRBJ2-2; D gene unclear. The CDR3 length is 12 residues. The germline V gene encodes CDR1 LNHDA and CDR2 SQIVND (reference sequence). Trimming shortened V by 6 bases and J by 5 bases, and 7 bases separated the two germline ends. The part of the CDR3 DNA that was read is TGTGCCAGTAGCAGGCTTACCGGGGAG. Translated, it gives CASSRLTGE. The whole CDR3 protein is CASSRLTGELFF.

For this clone: Read sequence stops 3 residues before the CDR3 end, and the germline J gene provides the missing end. V is TRBV20-1 and J is TRBJ1-1; perhaps TRBD1 as D (5 bases). CDR1 and CDR2 from the germline V gene are DFQATT and SNEGSKA (reference sequence). Deletions cut 5 bases from V and 0 bases from J, with 16 bases between. This CDR3 has 15 amino acids. The CDR3 sequence: CSADPWGQVNTEAFF. The sequenced CDR3 bases are TGCAGTGCTGACCCCTGGGGCCAGGTGAACACTGAA.

To note about this clone: The missing CDR3 end, 3 residues past where the read stops, is filled in from the germline J gene. This rearrangement joins TRBV7-6 to TRBJ2-5; unclear D gene. Per germline, CDR1 SGHVS and CDR2 FNYEAQ. The CDR3 is made up of 13 amino acids. Trimming removed 4 bases from V and 5 bases from J, with 11 bases in between. CDR3 in amino acids: CASSSRIGETQYF. CDR3 DNA, as far as it was read: TGTGCCAGCAGCTCGCGAATCGGGGAGACC.

Concerning this clone: The read finishes 3 residues shy of the CDR3 end, and the germline J gene is used to complete it. The genes are TRBV28 and TRBJ2-7; TRBD2 matches at 9 bases. The CDR3 is 13 residues long. Per germline, CDR1 MDHEN and CDR2 SYDVKM. J lost 5 bases, V lost 5 bases, and 4 bases had no gene match. The CDR3 DNA, read in part, is TGTGCCAGCAGTGACTCTAGCGGGAACGAG. Residues: CASSDSSGNE. The CDR3 reads in full as CASSDSSGNEQYF.

On this clone itself: The observed sequence ends 3 residues before the CDR3 terminus, with the missing tail filled in from the germline J gene. The gene calls are TRBV12-3 or TRBV12-4 and TRBJ1-4; the D gene is possibly TRBD1 (6 bases). This CDR3 is 13 amino acids long. The V and J ends lost 5 bases and 8 bases respectively, with 12 bases between them. Incomplete CDR3 DNA: TGTGCCAGCAGTGAAACAGGGATGGAAAAA. As protein: CASSETGMEK. The whole CDR3 protein reads CASSETGMEKLFF.

Points on this clone: Coverage ceases 3 residues before the CDR3 finishes, and the germline J gene fills in the end. The chain employs TRBV20-1 and TRBJ2-3, with unresolved D. Per germline, CDR1 DFQATT and CDR2 SNEGSKA (reference sequence). The V gene lost 3 bases and the J gene lost 0 bases, with 7 bases spanning the gap. This CDR3 has 13 amino acids. The CDR3 sequence is CSASRSSTDTQYF. The sequenced part of the CDR3 DNA is TGCAGTGCTAGCCGTAGTAGCACAGATACG.

In the case of this clone: Read sequence stops 3 residues before the CDR3 end, and the germline J gene provides the missing end. This chain uses TRBV5-1 with TRBJ2-1; 8 bases agree with TRBD2. V lost 5 bases, J lost 2 bases, and 6 bases stayed unmatched. The germline CDR1 and CDR2 sequences are SGHRS and YFSETQ. The CDR3 sequence is 15 residues long. CDR3 in amino acids: CASRINGGAYNEQFF. CDR3 DNA, as far as it was read: TGCGCCAGCAGGATTAACGGGGGGGCCTACAATGAG.

For this clone: The read finishes 3 residues shy of the CDR3 end, and the germline J gene is used to complete it. The chain combines TRBV20-1 with TRBJ2-5; 10 bases line up with TRBD2. This CDR3 is built from 15 residues. Trimming at V came to 4 bases and at J to 5 bases, leaving 10 bases not matched to a gene. From germline, CDR1 is DFQATT and CDR2 SNEGSKA (reference sequence). The CDR3 here is CSATILAGIGETQYF. The part of the CDR3 DNA that was read is TGCAGTGCTACTATACTAGCGGGGATTGGGGAGACC.

Comment on this clone: The read ends 3 residues early relative to the CDR3; the germline J gene fills the gap. The rearrangement uses TRBV6-1 and TRBJ1-3; no reliable D call. Germline V gene data show CDR1 as MNHNS and CDR2 as SASEGT. The CDR3 is 17 residues long. Deletions cut 0 bases from V and 0 bases from J, with 12 bases between. The DNA read from the CDR3 is TGTGCCAGCAGTGAAGCTAGCGGCCCCGGCTCTGGAAACACC. It specifies CASSEASGPGSGNT. The entire CDR3 is CASSEASGPGSGNTIYF.

For this clone: With the read ending 3 residues before the CDR3 end, the germline J gene is used to fill in that end. The chain is built from TRBV20-1 and TRBJ2-7; 8 positions agree with TRBD1. Germline V gene sequence: CDR1 DFQATT, CDR2 SNEGSKA (reference sequence). The V gene end was trimmed by 0 bases and the J gene end by 3 bases; junction bases not matched to a gene: 13. The CDR3 is made up of 17 amino acids. This CDR3 reads CSAREITGTGHIYEQYF. CDR3 bases read: TGCAGTGCTAGAGAGATCACCGGGACAGGACATATCTACGAG.

Note on this clone: Coverage ceases 3 residues before the CDR3 finishes, and the germline J gene fills in the end. The chain carries TRBV7-9 and TRBJ2-5; D is unclear. The CDR3 totals 14 residues. The V gene's germline CDR1 is SEHNR and CDR2 FQNEAQ (reference sequence). V was shortened by 5 bases and J by 2 bases, with 12 bases between the two germline ends. Partial CDR3 DNA: TGTGCCAGCAGCAGTACTCTAGGTCAAGAGACC. Protein: CASSSTLGQET. From start to end, the CDR3 is CASSSTLGQETQYF.

In regard to this clone: The read ends 3 residues before the CDR3 terminus; that terminus is restored from the germline J gene. The V gene is TRBV20-1, the J gene TRBJ1-5; 8 nucleotides match TRBD1. Germline trimming cut 6 bases from V and 7 bases from J; bases unmatched to any gene: 8. This CDR3 is built from 13 residues. CDR1 is DFQATT, CDR2 SNEGSKA, per germline (reference sequence). The part of the CDR3 DNA that was read is TGCAGTGCCGACGGACAGGGAGCCCAGCCC. Amino acids: CSADGQGAQP. The entire CDR3 sequence reads CSADGQGAQPQHF.

Here the CDR3 reads CASSDAGEYGYTF. CDR3 bases read: TGTGCCAGCAGTGACGCGGGAGAGTATGGC. V usage is TRBV2 and J usage is TRBJ1-2, with D hard to call. The read finishes 3 residues shy of the CDR3 end, and the germline J gene is used to complete it. Germline-derived CDR1 and CDR2 are SNHLY and FYNNEI. V lost 3 bases and J 5 bases, leaving 10 bases between the germline ends. The length of the CDR3 is 13 residues. Variable domain in full (rest from reference TRBV2 and TRBJ1-2): EPEVTQTPSHQVTQMGQEVILRCVPISNHLYFYWYRQILGQKVEFLVSFYNNEISEKSEIFDDQFSVERPDGSNFTLKIRSTKLEDSAMYFCASSDAGEYGYTFGSGTRLTVV.

Concerning this clone: The sequence runs out 3 residues before the end of the CDR3; the remainder is reconstructed from the germline J gene. The genes are TRBV6-2 or TRBV6-3 and TRBJ1-1, with D perhaps TRBD1 (5 bases). This CDR3 region has 14 residues. Trimming cost V 7 bases and J 1 base, with 13 bases left between them. CDR1 and CDR2 from the germline V gene are MNHEY and SVGEGT. Incomplete CDR3 DNA: TGTGCCAGCACCGAACGGGGGGGGAACACTGAA. Its translation is CASTERGGNTE. The complete CDR3 sequence is CASTERGGNTEAFF.

A note on this clone: The sequence runs out 3 residues before the end of the CDR3; the remainder is reconstructed from the germline J gene. This chain links TRBV4-1 with TRBJ2-5; no clear D gene. Trimming took 1 base from V and 5 from J, leaving 11 bases between them. The germline V gene has CDR1 MGHRA and CDR2 YSYEKL. The CDR3 is 14 amino acids. The CDR3 sequence: CASSQAQDGETQYF. The CDR3 bases that were read are TGCGCCAGCAGCCAAGCCCAGGATGGGGAGACC.

Points on this clone: Coverage ceases 3 residues before the CDR3 finishes, and the germline J gene fills in the end. The chain recombines TRBV7-9 with TRBJ2-7, with unresolved D. V shed 4 bases and J shed 0 bases, with 10 bases lying between them. CDR1 is SEHNR, CDR2 FQNEAQ, per germline (reference sequence). The CDR3 is made up of 14 amino acids. CDR3 DNA, as far as it was read: TGTGCCAGCAGCTATACTCCGGGCTCCTACGAG. This codes for CASSYTPGSYE. The whole CDR3 reads CASSYTPGSYEQYF.

With respect to this clone: The read halts 3 residues ahead of the CDR3 end, with the missing end drawn from the germline J gene. V is TRBV5-4 and J is TRBJ2-3; D is perhaps TRBD1 (6 bases). The CDR3 covers 15 residues. V dropped 0 bases and J dropped 5 bases, with 13 bases sitting between them. Germline loops: CDR1 SGHNT, CDR2 YYREEE (reference sequence). The CDR3 DNA, read in part, is TGTGCCAGCAGCTTGGTACAGGGTAGAGGAGATACG. It translates to CASSLVQGRGDT. The complete CDR3 reads CASSLVQGRGDTQYF.

As regards this clone: From the germline J gene comes the end of the CDR3, since the read stops 3 residues before it. The chain links TRBV19 to TRBJ1-5; D gene ambiguous. Trimming cost V 7 bases and J 1 base, with 14 bases left between them. Per the germline V gene, CDR1 is LNHDA and CDR2 is SQIVND (reference sequence). CDR3 length: 15 amino acids. The covered CDR3 bases are TGTGCCAGTAAGCCCCTCACGCGGAGCAATCAGCCC. This gives the protein CASKPLTRSNQP. The complete CDR3 protein is CASKPLTRSNQPQHF.

The sequenced part of the CDR3 DNA is TGTGCCAGCAGCTTAGGTAGGGGACAGAACTATGGC. Translating it yields CASSLGRGQNYG. The complete CDR3 sequence is CASSLGRGQNYGYTF. J is TRBJ1-2 and V is TRBV7-2; 7 nucleotides agree with TRBD1. The CDR3 end is not reached by the read, which stops 3 residues before it; the germline J gene fills it in. Looked up from germline, CDR1 is SGHTA and CDR2 is FQGNSA. The length of the CDR3 is 15 residues. The V and J ends lost 1 base and 2 bases, in that order; junction bases with no gene match: 4.